The T cell receptor beta chain described here comes from a study of sequential checkpoint blockade in melanoma. Regarding treatment: randomized to nivolumab then ipilimumab (arm A) or the reverse (arm B). Patients had received no earlier DNA-damaging chemotherapy. Assay used: immunoSEQ multiplex PCR; TCRdb lists only in-frame clones, some missing. The data show 15,000 to 20,000 clones, roughly 71% seen once. The CDR3 consists of 14 residues. Germline V gene lookup returns CDR1 SGDLS and CDR2 YYNGEE. With 4 bases clipped from V and 13 bases from J, the junction kept 11 bases outside the gene matches. This chain uses TRBV9 with TRBJ1-6, with 7 bases that match TRBD1. The receptor's source is a human donor with melanoma. This material consisted of CD8+ T cells sorted from blood (inferred from file names), taken from a patient given nivolumab and ipilimumab in sequence. CDR3 loop: CASSPWTGAEPLHF. The DNA for the CDR3 is TGTGCCAGCAGCCCATGGACAGGCGCGGAGCCCCTCCACTTT.